This is a list of T cell receptor beta chains from one sample in a study of OX40 agonist ivuxolimab in advanced cancers. Sequencing used immunoSEQ multiplex PCR; TCRdb keeps in-frame clones, though not all of them. The sample has some 97,000 clones; nearly 90% are singletons. Sequenced material: CD4+ or CD8+ T cells sorted from blood, taken in a trial of the OX40 agonist ivuxolimab. These receptors were taken from an adult with an advanced solid tumor such as melanoma, head and neck, liver or kidney cancer. The CDR3 runs from the conserved cysteine through the conserved F or W. D genes are given only for firm matches. Only part of the rows carry a size: once, few, many, or a class if the clone is expanded.

CDR3nt: TGTGCCATCAGGGACAGTGTTACAGATACGCAGTATTTT
CDR3aa: CAIRDSVTDTQYF
abundance: -
d_gene: -
j_gene: TRBJ2-3
v_gene: TRBV10-3

CDR3nt: TGTGCCAGCAGCTTAACCGGTAGCGGGGACGGCACAGATACGCAGTATTTT
CDR3aa: CASSLTGSGDGTDTQYF
abundance: few
d_gene: TRBD2
j_gene: TRBJ2-3
v_gene: TRBV7-3

CDR3nt: TGTGCCAGCAGTGAAGTTTGGTCTGGACAGGGCTACGAGCAGTACTTC
CDR3aa: CASSEVWSGQGYEQYF
abundance: -
d_gene: TRBD1
j_gene: TRBJ2-7
v_gene: TRBV6-1

CDR3nt: TGTGCCTGGGGGGGGAGAAATGGCTACACCTTC
CDR3aa: CAWGGRNGYTF
abundance: -
d_gene: -
j_gene: TRBJ1-2
v_gene: TRBV30

CDR3nt: TGTGCCAGTAGCCAAAAACAGGGACGAAGTCAAGCTTTCTTT
CDR3aa: CASSQKQGRSQAFF
abundance: once
d_gene: -
j_gene: TRBJ1-1
v_gene: TRBV19

CDR3nt: TGTGCCAGCAGTTTCGCCGGAAACGACTACGAGCAGTACTTC
CDR3aa: CASSFAGNDYEQYF
abundance: -
d_gene: -
j_gene: TRBJ2-7
v_gene: TRBV27

CDR3nt: TGTGCCAGCAGCTTAGAGGGGTTGTACTCCTACGAGCAGTACTTC
CDR3aa: CASSLEGLYSYEQYF
abundance: -
d_gene: -
j_gene: TRBJ2-7
v_gene: TRBV5-4

CDR3nt: TGTGCCTGGAGTGTGACAGCAACTAATGAAAAACTGTTTTTT
CDR3aa: CAWSVTATNEKLFF
abundance: once
d_gene: -
j_gene: TRBJ1-4
v_gene: TRBV30

CDR3nt: TGTGCCAGCAGTCGAGGAGGCGAAGGCTATGGCTACACCTTC
CDR3aa: CASSRGGEGYGYTF
abundance: once
d_gene: -
j_gene: TRBJ1-2
v_gene: TRBV6-1

CDR3nt: TGTGCCTGGAGTCCCCAGACGGTCTCCTATGGCTACACCTTC
CDR3aa: CAWSPQTVSYGYTF
abundance: few
d_gene: -
j_gene: TRBJ1-2
v_gene: TRBV30

CDR3nt: TGTGCCAGCAGTAGGACGGTCGGGGAGCAGTACTTC
CDR3aa: CASSRTVGEQYF
abundance: -
d_gene: -
j_gene: TRBJ2-7
v_gene: TRBV6-6

CDR3nt: TGTGCCAGCAGTTTGACAGGGAGCGGCTACACCTTC
CDR3aa: CASSLTGSGYTF
abundance: few
d_gene: TRBD1
j_gene: TRBJ1-2
v_gene: TRBV2

CDR3nt: TGTGCCAGTAGGGGGCCCGACAGTGCCTACGAGCAGTACTTC
CDR3aa: CASRGPDSAYEQYF
abundance: -
d_gene: -
j_gene: TRBJ2-7
v_gene: TRBV19

CDR3nt: TGTGCCAGTAGTACCCTCATGGGTATCACAGATACGCAGTATTTT
CDR3aa: CASSTLMGITDTQYF
abundance: -
d_gene: -
j_gene: TRBJ2-3
v_gene: TRBV19

CDR3nt: TGTGCCAGCAGCGTAGTCCCGGGGACTAACTATGGCTACACCTTC
CDR3aa: CASSVVPGTNYGYTF
abundance: once
d_gene: -
j_gene: TRBJ1-2
v_gene: TRBV9

CDR3nt: TGTGCCAGCAGCCCCGGTACTAATGAGCAGTTCTTC
CDR3aa: CASSPGTNEQFF
abundance: once
d_gene: -
j_gene: TRBJ2-1
v_gene: TRBV11-3

CDR3nt: TGTGCCAGCAGCTTGAGACAGCTGAACACTGAAGCTTTCTTT
CDR3aa: CASSLRQLNTEAFF
abundance: -
d_gene: -
j_gene: TRBJ1-1
v_gene: TRBV11-2

CDR3nt: TGTGCCAGCAGCTCGCGGACAGGGGCTGACTACGAGCAGTACTTC
CDR3aa: CASSSRTGADYEQYF
abundance: -
d_gene: TRBD1
j_gene: TRBJ2-7
v_gene: TRBV5-4

CDR3nt: TGTGCCAGTAGTATAGCGGGGGGGGTCAATGAGCAGTTCTTC
CDR3aa: CASSIAGGVNEQFF
abundance: -
d_gene: TRBD2
j_gene: TRBJ2-1
v_gene: TRBV19

CDR3nt: TGTGCCAGCAGTGGAGGGGGGGGAACCTCCTACGAGCAGTACTTC
CDR3aa: CASSGGGGTSYEQYF
abundance: -
d_gene: -
j_gene: TRBJ2-7
v_gene: TRBV6-1

CDR3nt: TGTGCCAGCAGCTCGACCTCTCAGGGTCTTGGAGGAAACACCATATATTTT
CDR3aa: CASSSTSQGLGGNTIYF
abundance: -
d_gene: -
j_gene: TRBJ1-3
v_gene: TRBV7-9

CDR3nt: TGTGCCAGCACCGTCCAGGGTGAGGGCTACACCTTC
CDR3aa: CASTVQGEGYTF
abundance: -
d_gene: -
j_gene: TRBJ1-2
v_gene: TRBV6-6